Presented here are 22 T cell receptor beta chains from one specimen sequenced in a study of blood T cell repertoires in COVID-19. TCRdb's table, derived via immunoSEQ multiplex PCR, lists solely in-frame clones and lacks some. The sample contains about 200,000 clones, nearly 90% of which appear only once. Sequences were obtained from PBMCs or T cells enriched from blood (not recorded which). These receptors originate from a woman in her thirties with acute COVID-19.

Only a few counts were recorded for this clone. The chain combines TRBV30 with TRBJ1-2, with 7 bases that match TRBD1. Looked up from germline, CDR1 is GTSNPN and CDR2 is SVGIG (reference sequence). V was pared by 6 bases and J by 2 bases, with 9 bases of the junction left unmatched. The CDR3 loop spans 14 amino acids. This CDR3 reads CACPTGPLNYGYTF. The CDR3 DNA is TGTGCCTGTCCGACAGGGCCGCTCAACTATGGCTACACCTTC.

This chain joins TRBV28 and TRBJ1-1; possibly TRBD1 for D (5 bases). The V gene lost 7 bases and the J gene lost 0 bases, with 15 bases spanning the gap. The CDR3 totals 15 residues. The germline V gene has CDR1 MDHEN and CDR2 SYDVKM. The CDR3 region is CASNGDSRLNTEAFF. The CDR3 region has the DNA TGTGCCAGCAACGGTGACAGTAGATTGAACACTGAAGCTTTCTTT.

The J gene is TRBJ2-1, the V gene TRBV6-5; TRBD2 agrees at 12 bases. This CDR3 has 15 residues. V trimming: 5 bases; J trimming: 4 bases; junction bases outside the gene matches: 3. Germline V gene data show CDR1 as MNHEY and CDR2 as SVGAGI. CDR3 in amino acids: CASSPTSGGYNEQFF. CDR3 in DNA: TGTGCCAGCAGTCCGACTAGCGGGGGATACAATGAGCAGTTCTTC.

This clone was picked up one time. The V and J genes are TRBV24-1 and TRBJ2-7; the D gene is possibly TRBD2 (6 bases). CDR3 length equals 16 residues. Germline V gene data show CDR1 as KGHDR and CDR2 as SFDVKD. V was pared by 3 bases and J by 2 bases, with 16 bases between. DNA of the CDR3: TGTGCCACCAGTGATGGCCCGGGACTCGGGACCTACGAGCAGTACTTC. It translates to CATSDGPGLGTYEQYF.

The chain employs TRBV7-9 and TRBJ2-1; 12 bases are a match to TRBD2. In germline, CDR1 is SEHNR, CDR2 FQNEAQ (reference sequence). V lost 7 bases and J lost 15; bases outside the gene matches: 13. CDR3 length: 14 residues. CDR3 sequence (DNA): TGTGCCAGCACTCCTAGCGGGGGGGTCTCGGGTCCGTTCTTC. Translation: CASTPSGGVSGPFF.

The V gene is TRBV14, the J gene TRBJ1-2; tentative D call: TRBD1 (6 bases). The CDR3 is 16 amino acids. The V end was cut by 1 base, the J end by 8 bases, with 20 bases between. Germline CDR1 SGHDN, CDR2 FVKESK. The CDR3 nucleotides read TGTGCCAGCAGCCAAGGCATCAGGCTTACAGGGCGAGGCTACACCTTC. It translates to CASSQGIRLTGRGYTF.

The J gene is TRBJ2-3, the V gene TRBV4-3; D is possibly TRBD1 (5 bases). Trimming removed 1 base at V and 3 bases at J, with 14 bases between. Germline CDR1 reads LGHNA; CDR2 reads YSLEER. The CDR3 is 16 amino acids. For the CDR3, the DNA is TGCGCCAGCAGCCAAGGACAGTCTTCGCCTACAGATACGCAGTATTTT. This translates into CASSQGQSSPTDTQYF.

To note about this clone: The same CDR3 is also encoded by other DNA sequences in this sample. This chain joins TRBV11-2 and TRBJ1-1, with D maybe TRBD1 (6 bases). CDR3 length: 13 residues. V was pared by 3 bases and J by 1 base, with 6 bases between. CDR1 and CDR2 (germline): SGHAT, FQNNGV. The DNA for the CDR3 is TGTGCCAGCAGCTTGGGACAGAACACTGAAGCTTTCTTT. Translated: CASSLGQNTEAFF. Supplemented by reference TRBV11-2 and TRBJ1-1, the full variable domain reads EAGVAQSPRYKIIEKRQSVAFWCNPISGHATLYWYQQILGQGPKLLIQFQNNGVVDDSQLPKDRFSAERLKGVDSTLKIQPAKLEDSAVYLCASSLGQNTEAFFGQGTRLTVV.

The gene calls are TRBV11-3 and TRBJ2-1; 7 positions match TRBD1. The CDR3 runs to 14 residues. J was trimmed by 5 bases and V by 1 base; bases with no gene match: 2. Looked up from germline, CDR1 is SGHNT and CDR2 is YENEEA. CDR3 bases: TGTGCCAGCAGCTTAGCCGGGACAGACAATGAGCAGTTCTTC. Its protein is CASSLAGTDNEQFF.

The chain combines TRBV7-9 with TRBJ1-6; D possibly corresponds to TRBD1 (6 bases). The V end lost 7 bases, the J end lost 0 bases, and 22 bases lay between the germline ends. This CDR3 has 19 residues. From germline, CDR1 is SEHNR and CDR2 FQNEAQ (reference sequence). Written as DNA, the CDR3 is TGTGCCAGCACCCCCGGAACAGGGCCCTTGAGCTCCTATAATTCACCCCTCCACTTT. It codes for CASTPGTGPLSSYNSPLHF.

This sequence joins TRBV7-7 and TRBJ2-5; 13 bases align to TRBD2. The J segment lost 2 bases and the V segment lost 5 bases, leaving 5 bases of the junction unmatched. The CDR3 runs 16 residues. Germline V gene data show CDR1 as SSHAT and CDR2 as FNYEAQ (reference sequence). CDR3 residues: CASSQGLAGIQETQYF. CDR3 nucleotide sequence: TGTGCCAGCAGCCAGGGACTAGCGGGGATACAAGAGACCCAGTACTTC. Combining the CDR3 with reference TRBV7-7 and TRBJ2-5 gives the whole variable domain GAGVSQSPRYKVTKRGQDVTLRCDPISSHATLYWYQQALGQGPEFLTYFNYEAQPDKSGLPSDRFSAERPEGSISTLTIQRTEQRDSAMYRCASSQGLAGIQETQYFGPGTRLLVL.

The rearrangement uses TRBV7-9 and TRBJ2-1, with 9 bases fitting TRBD2. CDR1 and CDR2 from the germline V gene are SEHNR and FQNEAQ (reference sequence). V dropped 1 base and J dropped 8; count of bases not matched to a gene: 15. This CDR3 has 18 amino acids. The CDR3: CASSLGRGLAGETDEQFF. The DNA of the CDR3 is TGTGCCAGCAGCTTAGGACGGGGGTTAGCGGGGGAGACCGATGAGCAGTTCTTC.

The chain combines TRBV27 with TRBJ1-1, with D perhaps TRBD1 (6 bases). CDR1 is MNHEY and CDR2 is SMNVEV in the germline V gene (reference sequence). V lost 6 bases and J lost 0, with 11 bases in between. The CDR3 consists of 14 residues. As DNA, the CDR3 is TGTGCCAGCAGGGCAGGGGTAATGAACACTGAAGCTTTCTTT. It translates to CASRAGVMNTEAFF.

V usage is TRBV3-1 (or the pseudogene TRBV3-2) and J usage is TRBJ2-5, with D unclear. The CDR3 is 14 residues long. CDR1 and CDR2 from the germline V gene are LGHDT and YNNKEL (reference sequence). V was clipped by 1 base and J by 2 bases, with 8 bases between them. This chain's CDR3 is CASSQAARQETQYF. The CDR3 nucleotides are TGTGCCAGCAGCCAAGCCGCGAGACAAGAGACCCAGTACTTC.

The CDR3 sequence is CASSPDLTGLGYGYTF. In nucleotides, the CDR3 is TGTGCCAGCTCACCAGACTTAACGGGATTGGGCTATGGCTACACCTTC. This chain joins TRBV18 and TRBJ1-2; D is unclear. The germline V gene has CDR1 KGHSH and CDR2 LQKENI. V lost 2 bases and J 4 bases, leaving 17 bases between the germline ends. The CDR3 totals 16 residues.

J is TRBJ2-6 and V is TRBV27; the D gene is possibly TRBD1 (6 bases). The CDR3 contains 17 residues. Looked up from germline, CDR1 is MNHEY and CDR2 is SMNVEV (reference sequence). V lost 8 bases and J 0 bases, leaving 17 bases between the germline ends. CDR3 region: CASPRNTGPSGANVLTF. The CDR3 nucleotides are TGTGCCAGCCCCCGGAATACAGGGCCCTCTGGGGCCAACGTCCTGACTTTC.

This chain connects TRBV3-1 (or the pseudogene TRBV3-2) to TRBJ2-3; TRBD2 matches at 15 bases. The J segment lost 3 bases and the V segment lost 5 bases, leaving 6 bases of the junction unmatched. The CDR3 extends over 17 amino acids. Looked up from germline, CDR1 is LGHDT and CDR2 is YNNKEL (reference sequence). In DNA, the CDR3 is TGTGCCAGCAGCGCGGGACTAGCGGGGGGATTAACAGATACGCAGTATTTT. This encodes CASSAGLAGGLTDTQYF.

The chain carries TRBV3-1 (or the pseudogene TRBV3-2) and TRBJ1-2; D gene unclear. CDR1 and CDR2 (germline): LGHDT, YNNKEL (reference sequence). The CDR3 is made up of 13 amino acids. Trimming removed 2 bases from V and 6 bases from J, with 10 bases in between. This chain's CDR3 is CASSQRSSDGYTF. The CDR3 DNA is TGTGCCAGCAGCCAAAGGTCCAGCGATGGCTACACCTTC.

As concerns this clone: The same CDR3 also results from other DNA sequences found in this sample. This sequence joins TRBV9 and TRBJ2-3; 9 bases are a match to TRBD2. This CDR3 spans 17 amino acids. Trimming cost V 0 bases and J 4 bases; bases outside gene matches: 9. The germline V gene encodes CDR1 SGDLS and CDR2 YYNGEE. The CDR3 sequence: CASSVVGGAGGPDTQYF. DNA of the CDR3: TGTGCCAGCAGCGTAGTAGGTGGGGCGGGGGGGCCAGATACGCAGTATTTT.

The chain combines TRBV6-5 with TRBJ1-2, with D possibly being TRBD1 (6 bases). The V gene's germline CDR1 is MNHEY and CDR2 SVGAGI. The CDR3 extends over 16 amino acids. V shed 2 bases and J shed 2 bases, with 15 bases lying between them. The CDR3 protein is CASSYTGRGRNYGYTF. CDR3 bases: TGTGCCAGCAGTTACACCGGCAGGGGCCGAAACTATGGCTACACCTTC.

The CDR3 bases are TGTGTCAGAAGCTTGGAGAGTCGTCGCTACAATGAGCAGTTCTTC. It translates to CVRSLESRRYNEQFF. This sequence joins TRBV7-5 and TRBJ2-1; TRBD2, the table's D call, lacks a check against the DNA. TRBV7-5 constitutes a pseudogene. The CDR3 loop spans 15 amino acids.

The V and J genes are TRBV19 and TRBJ1-4, with D hard to call. V lost 5 bases and J 0 bases, leaving 13 bases between the germline ends. The CDR3 loop spans 16 amino acids. Germline lookup yields CDR1 LNHDA and CDR2 SQIVND (reference sequence). This chain's CDR3 is CASSFGSQTTNEKLFF. In DNA, the CDR3 is TGTGCCAGTAGTTTCGGTTCACAGACAACTAATGAAAAACTGTTTTTT.